Each of the 18 T cell receptor beta chains below was sequenced from the same sample in a study of response to subunit inactivated influenza vaccine (dated by TCRdb to the late 2010s). The library was produced with RT-PCR. This sample was sequenced with an Illumina HiSeq 2500. TCRdb redid the processing of the public reads, applying fastp at Q25 and MiXCR, and retained in-frame beta chains. Each CDR3 protein appears once, grouped with its most common genes and DNA. The sample data list roughly 540,000 distinct CDR3 sequences, and approximately 20% of these were observed just once. 2.8% of the sample comes from the top ten. The sample also formed part of further work on T cells expressing NK-cell markers. In that second paper, the authors write: TCR beta cDNA libraries were prepared using 5'RACE template switching, which introduced a universal primer site and unique molecular identifiers.

This material consisted of CD4+ T cells sorted from PBMCs, taken about 13 days after vaccination. These receptors came from a man over 45 who received an inactivated influenza vaccine. Donor details come from another sample of the same person, matched by shared clones.

This clonotype has just a few counts. The V call is TRBV20-1, the J call TRBJ1-5; D not resolved. The CDR3 is 13 residues long. Germline CDR1 DFQATT, CDR2 SNEGSKA (reference sequence). V was pared by 3 bases and J by 1 base, with 7 bases between. The CDR3 reads CSASRRSNQPQHF. As DNA, the CDR3 is TGCAGTGCTAGCCGCCGGAGCAATCAGCCCCAGCATTTT.

The chain is built from TRBV10-2 and TRBJ2-1; 8 bases fit TRBD2. The CDR3 loop spans 14 amino acids. V dropped 7 bases and J dropped 10; count of bases not matched to a gene: 12. Looked up from germline, CDR1 is WSHSY and CDR2 is SAAADI. DNA for the CDR3: TGCGCCAGCAACACCCGGGGGGGCGGCTTGGAGCAGTTCTTC. Protein sequence: CASNTRGGGLEQFF.

This clonotype was detected a few times. V and J are TRBV6-1 and TRBJ2-1; 13 bases fit TRBD2. CDR3 size: 15 residues. V lost 6 bases, J lost 12 bases, and 11 bases stayed unmatched. Germline lookup yields CDR1 MNHNS and CDR2 SASEGT. The CDR3 region has the DNA TGTGCCAGCAGAGCAGACTTGACTAGCGGGGGGCCGCAGTTCTTC. It is translated as CASRADLTSGGPQFF.

The table lists this clonotype with a few counts. The V gene is TRBV6-1, the J gene TRBJ1-5; possibly TRBD1 for D (5 bases). The V gene's germline CDR1 is MNHNS and CDR2 SASEGT. Deletions cut 5 bases from V and 1 base from J, with 9 bases between. This CDR3 has 14 amino acids. CDR3 residues: CASSRPGSNQPQHF. The CDR3 coding sequence is TGTGCCAGCAGTCGCCCAGGGAGCAATCAGCCCCAGCATTTT.

This clonotype occurred many times. The CDR3 region has the DNA TGTGCCAGCAGTTCCGGTTCGGGCAACACCGGGGAGCTGTTTTTT. This translates into CASSSGSGNTGELFF. This chain joins TRBV12-3 or TRBV12-4 and TRBJ2-2; no firm D call. The CDR3 consists of 15 residues. With 4 bases removed from V and 2 bases from J, the gap between germline ends came to 11 bases.

The chain links TRBV12-3 or TRBV12-4 to TRBJ2-7; D tentatively fits TRBD1 or TRBD2 (7 bases each). Trimming removed 6 bases from V and 2 bases from J, with 14 bases in between. CDR3 size: 14 residues. CDR3 nucleotide sequence: TGTGCCAGCAGAGACAGGGAGGGTACCTACGAGCAGTACTTC. Translation: CASRDREGTYEQYF.

This clonotype was detected ten times or more. The V call is TRBV9, the J call TRBJ2-7, with 9 positions matching TRBD1. The V and J ends lost 4 bases and 3 bases, in that order; junction bases with no gene match: 5. The germline gives CDR1 SGDLS, CDR2 YYNGEE. The CDR3 loop spans 14 amino acids. CDR3: CASSPRQGDYEQYF. The CDR3 DNA is TGTGCCAGCAGCCCTAGACAGGGGGACTACGAGCAGTACTTC. Supplemented by reference TRBV9 and TRBJ2-7, the full variable domain reads DSGVTQTPKHLITATGQRVTLRCSPRSGDLSVYWYQQSLDQGLQFLIQYYNGEERAKGNILERFSAQQFPDLHSELNLSSLELGDSALYFCASSPRQGDYEQYFGPGTRLTVT.

The table lists this clonotype with a few counts. An end of the junction does not agree with germline; a read error may underlie this. This sequence joins TRBV5-1 and TRBJ2-7, with D possibly matching TRBD1 (6 bases). Per germline, CDR1 SGHRS and CDR2 YFSETQ. This CDR3 comprises 14 residues. The CDR3 DNA follows: TGTGCCAGCAGCTTAGCGACAGGCACCTACGAGCAGTACTTC. This gives the protein CASSLATGTYEQYF.

The gene calls are TRBV11-1 and TRBJ2-1; D remains unclear. CDR1 is SGHAT and CDR2 is FQDESV in the germline V gene (reference sequence). V lost 6 bases and J lost 5, with 17 bases in between. The CDR3 has 15 residues. The CDR3 loop is CASRPRERRNNEQFF. The DNA for the CDR3 is TGTGCCAGCAGACCCAGAGAGAGACGGAACAATGAGCAGTTCTTC.

This clonotype showed up just a few times. The V and J genes are TRBV20-1 and TRBJ2-7; 9 bases line up with TRBD1. V lost 0 bases to trimming and J lost 7 bases; unmatched junction nucleotides: 4. Looked up from germline, CDR1 is DFQATT and CDR2 is SNEGSKA (reference sequence). The CDR3 runs 13 residues. This CDR3 reads CSARDGQGWEQYF. CDR3 DNA: TGCAGTGCTAGAGACGGACAGGGGTGGGAGCAGTACTTC.

In its sample, this clonotype was seen a few times. This chain links TRBV24-1 with TRBJ2-1; the D is unclear. Trimming removed 6 bases at V and 6 bases at J, with 5 bases between. Germline-derived CDR1 and CDR2 are KGHDR and SFDVKD. This CDR3 has 11 amino acids. Here the CDR3 reads CATSRANEQFF. The CDR3 coding sequence is TGTGCCACCAGTCGGGCCAATGAGCAGTTCTTC.

The rearrangement joins TRBV6-4 to TRBJ2-5, with 7 bases lining up with TRBD2. J gave up 4 bases and V 4 bases, and 3 bases lay outside the gene matches. Germline V lookup: CDR1 MRHNA, CDR2 SNTAGT. There are 13 residues in the CDR3. The CDR3 coding sequence is TGTGCCAGCAGTGTTGAGCGGGGAGAGACCCAGTACTTC. Protein sequence: CASSVERGETQYF.

This clonotype showed up just a few times. The junction shows a germline mismatch at one end, possibly a read error. The chain couples TRBV3-1 to TRBJ2-7, with 12 nucleotides matching TRBD2. Germline CDR1 LGHDT, CDR2 YNNKEL (reference sequence). The CDR3 runs to 13 residues. CDR3: CASSQDGTSGSFF. CDR3 sequence (DNA): TGTGCCAGCAGCCAAGATGGGACTAGCGGGTCGTTCTTC.

This clonotype was picked up a small number of times. This rearrangement joins TRBV6-1 to TRBJ1-2; 9 bases line up with TRBD1. The J segment lost 4 bases and the V segment lost 7 bases, leaving 4 bases of the junction unmatched. Germline V CDR1 and CDR2: MNHNS, SASEGT. This CDR3 region has 13 residues. The CDR3 protein is CASTQDRGYGYTF. The CDR3 nucleotides read TGTGCCAGCACTCAGGACAGGGGCTATGGCTACACCTTC.

The V call is TRBV20-1, the J call TRBJ2-3, with D possibly being TRBD2 (6 bases). CDR1 and CDR2 from the germline V gene are DFQATT and SNEGSKA (reference sequence). The CDR3 is 15 residues long. V lost 3 bases, J lost 0 bases, and 13 bases lay in between. The DNA of the CDR3 is TGCAGTGCTAGCGCGCTAGCGTCTAGCACAGATACGCAGTATTTT. This sequence encodes CSASALASSTDTQYF.

V usage is TRBV6-1 and J usage is TRBJ1-5, with TRBD1 as a possible D gene (5 bases). Germline V lookup: CDR1 MNHNS, CDR2 SASEGT. The CDR3 is 12 amino acids. V lost 8 bases, J lost 5 bases, and 10 bases lay in between. The CDR3 loop reads CASGGVDQPQHF. DNA of the CDR3: TGTGCCAGCGGGGGAGTAGATCAGCCCCAGCATTTT.

The rearrangement uses TRBV4-3 and TRBJ2-3, with a possible D match to TRBD1 (6 bases). Per the germline V gene, CDR1 is LGHNA and CDR2 is YSLEER. The CDR3 consists of 15 residues. Trimming removed 6 bases at V and 0 bases at J, with 13 bases between. In DNA, the CDR3 is TGCGCCAGCAGAACAGGGTTAACTAGCACAGATACGCAGTATTTT. This encodes CASRTGLTSTDTQYF.

This clonotype was counted a few times. J is TRBJ2-5 and V is TRBV5-5, with D unclear. The CDR3 covers 15 residues. Per germline, CDR1 SGHKS and CDR2 YYEKEE (reference sequence). V lost 1 base and J 5 bases, leaving 15 bases between the germline ends. The CDR3: CASSLNLRFGETQYF. The CDR3 nucleotides are TGTGCCAGCAGCTTGAATTTGAGATTTGGGGAGACCCAGTACTTC. The full variable domain, completed using reference TRBV5-5 and TRBJ2-5, is DAGVTQSPTHLIKTRGQQVTLRCSPISGHKSVSWYQQVLGQGPQFIFQYYEKEERGRGNFPDRFSARQFPNYSSELNVNALLLGDSALYLCASSLNLRFGETQYFGPGTRLLVL.